A selection of T cell receptor beta chains follows, all from one sample in a study of T cell responses to AZD1222 COVID-19 vaccine. Here immunoSEQ multiplex PCR was the method, and the copy in TCRdb shows in-frame clones only, minus some. Of roughly 120,000 clones in the sample, 80% to 95% are singletons; the top ten hold about 7.7%. The material was peripheral blood, obtained 28 days after the second AZD1222 dose. These receptor sequences come from an adult who received the AZD1222 COVID-19 vaccine. Both conserved end residues are part of each CDR3. The order of the fields is V gene, clone size, J gene, D gene, CDR3 DNA, CDR3 protein. A D gene is named only where the DNA matches it firmly. Clone size is not always given. Where it is, it says once, few, many or a class for expanded clones.

TRBV7-9	-	TRBJ2-3	TRBD2	TGTGCCAGCAGCTCCCCCCCGGCGGGGGGATTGGCAGATACGCAGTATTTT	CASSSPPAGGLADTQYF
TRBV19	-	TRBJ2-6	-	TGTGCCAGTAGTAAAGCTAGCCGGTCCTCTGGGGCCAACGTCCTGACTTTC	CASSKASRSSGANVLTF
TRBV6-6	-	TRBJ1-6	TRBD1	TGTGCCAGCAGTCCTTGGGCAGGGGGTCAATTATATAATTCACCCCTCCACTTT	CASSPWAGGQLYNSPLHF
TRBV3-1/TRBV3-2	once	TRBJ2-2	TRBD1	TGTGCCAGCAGCCAGAAGTTATATTCCGGGACAGGGGCAAACACCGGGGAGCTGTTTTTT	CASSQKLYSGTGANTGELFF
TRBV10-2	once	TRBJ2-3	-	TGCGCCAGCAGTGAGGGTCACTCCGCAGATACGCAGTATTTT	CASSEGHSADTQYF
TRBV24-1	-	TRBJ1-1	-	TGTGCCACCAGTGAATATAAGAATCGCACTGAAGCTTTCTTT	CATSEYKNRTEAFF
TRBV7-9	once	TRBJ2-1	-	TGTGCCAGCAGCTTGGGGGGCGTATCTTACAATGAGCAGTTCTTC	CASSLGGVSYNEQFF
TRBV4-2	-	TRBJ2-2	TRBD2	TGTGCCAGCAGCCAAGAAGCGAGCGGGGGGGACACCGGGGAGCTGTTTTTT	CASSQEASGGDTGELFF
TRBV2	-	TRBJ2-7	-	TGTGCCAGCAGTACAGGGTGGCGCGAGCAGTACTTC	CASSTGWREQYF
TRBV3-1/TRBV3-2	-	TRBJ1-2	TRBD1	TGTGCCAGCAGCCAAGGACAGGGGTTTGGTGGCTACACCTTC	CASSQGQGFGGYTF
TRBV5-4	-	TRBJ1-2	-	TGTGCCAGCAGCCCCGACCCTTTAGCTAACTATGGCTACACCTTC	CASSPDPLANYGYTF
TRBV6-5	-	TRBJ2-7	TRBD2	TGTGCCAGCAGTTACCAAGGAGCGGGAGGGTACGAGCAGTACTTC	CASSYQGAGGYEQYF
TRBV5-1	-	TRBJ1-6	-	TGCGCCAGCAGCTTGGATCAGGGCGACGGCTCACCCCTCCACTTT	CASSLDQGDGSPLHF
TRBV25-1	-	TRBJ2-5	-	TGTGCCAGCAGTGAGGGGAAGACCCAGTACTTC	CASSEGKTQYF
TRBV27	-	TRBJ1-1	-	TGTGCCAGCAGTTCGTACCTGAACACTGAAGCTTTCTTT	CASSSYLNTEAFF
TRBV18	-	TRBJ2-1	TRBD1	TGTGCCAGCTCAGACAGGGTTACCTACAATGAGCAGTTCTTC	CASSDRVTYNEQFF
TRBV4-1	-	TRBJ2-4	-	TGCGCCAGCAGCCAAGAAGGGACTGGCAACATAGGCAAAAACATTCAGTACTTC	CASSQEGTGNIGKNIQYF
TRBV7-2	-	TRBJ2-2	-	TGTGCCAGCAGCTTAGCGCGGGCGGCTGGGGAGCTGTTTTTT	CASSLARAAGELFF
TRBV3-1/TRBV3-2	-	TRBJ1-2	TRBD1	TGTGCCAGCAGACGGACAGGGGATAACTATGGCTACACCTTC	CASRRTGDNYGYTF
TRBV2	-	TRBJ1-5	-	TGTGCCAGCAGTGGCGGGGATAGCAATCAGCCCCAGCATTTT	CASSGGDSNQPQHF
TRBV6-2/TRBV6-3	-	TRBJ1-4	TRBD1	TGTGCCAGCAGTACGATGGGACAGGCGGAGAGGAAACTGTTTTTT	CASSTMGQAERKLFF
TRBV5-1	once	TRBJ1-1	TRBD1	TGCGCCAGCAGTTGGACAGGTGCGAACACTGAAGCTTTCTTT	CASSWTGANTEAFF
TRBV18	-	TRBJ1-1	-	TGTGCCAGCTCACCACTATGGGGGGCTGAAGGTACTGAAGCTTTCTTT	CASSPLWGAEGTEAFF
TRBV7-2	-	TRBJ2-2	TRBD2	TGTGCCAGCAGCCCCGTACTAGCGGGGGCTGGGGAGCTGTTTTTT	CASSPVLAGAGELFF
TRBV20-1	once	TRBJ2-7	-	TGCAGTGCTACAGGGACCTACGAGCAGTACTTC	CSATGTYEQYF
TRBV9	-	TRBJ2-1	TRBD2	TGTGCCAGCAGCTCCACCACTAGCGGGGGGGCTTTCAGGGAGCAGTTCTTC	CASSSTTSGGAFREQFF
TRBV3-1/TRBV3-2	-	TRBJ2-1	-	TGTGCCAGCAGCCAAGGGGTCGGTGAGCAGTTCTTC	CASSQGVGEQFF
TRBV6-1	once	TRBJ2-7	TRBD2	TGTGCCAGCACCGGGAGCGGGAGAAGCTCCTACGAGCAGTACTTC	CASTGSGRSSYEQYF
TRBV2	-	TRBJ2-4	-	TGTGCCAGCGGCGACAGCCTCGTTGACATTCAGTACTTC	CASGDSLVDIQYF
TRBV5-5	once	TRBJ1-1	-	TGTGCCAGCAGCTTGTTAGGGCCGAACACTGAAGCTTTCTTT	CASSLLGPNTEAFF
TRBV10-2	-	TRBJ2-7	-	TGCGCCAGCAGTGGGTTCCGGCTCTCCTACGAGCAGTACTTC	CASSGFRLSYEQYF
TRBV19	-	TRBJ2-7	TRBD1	TGTGCCAGTAGTATAACAGGGGTGGCCGGCGAGCAGTACTTC	CASSITGVAGEQYF
TRBV28	-	TRBJ1-2	-	TGTGCCAGCACCCCAGCGGGGTCTGATGGCTACACCTTC	CASTPAGSDGYTF
TRBV9	few	TRBJ2-3	TRBD2	TGTGCCAGCAGCGTAGAGTCGAGGGGCGGGAGGGCCAAGATGGGAAGCACAGATACGCAGTATTTT	CASSVESRGGRAKMGSTDTQYF
TRBV6-6	-	TRBJ1-2	TRBD1	TGTGCCAGCAGTATACCGACAGGGAGTGGCTACACCTTC	CASSIPTGSGYTF
TRBV6-5	-	TRBJ1-1	-	TGTGCCAGCAGGATGGGCGTGAATACTGAAGCTTTCTTT	CASRMGVNTEAFF
TRBV5-6	-	TRBJ1-1	-	TGTGCCAGCAGCTTGGCTGGGCAGGTTCTTACTGAAGCTTTCTTT	CASSLAGQVLTEAFF
TRBV5-1	-	TRBJ1-3	-	TGCGCCAGCAGCTTGGAGGGAAGCTCTGGAAACACCATATATTTT	CASSLEGSSGNTIYF
TRBV7-9	-	TRBJ2-4	TRBD1	TGTGCCAGCAGCTTAGCTGGGACAGGTCTCAAAAACATTCAGTACTTC	CASSLAGTGLKNIQYF
TRBV28	-	TRBJ1-5	TRBD1	TGTGCCAGCAGCCAAACGACAGGGGTACAGCCCCAGCATTTT	CASSQTTGVQPQHF
TRBV11-1	-	TRBJ2-7	-	TGTGCCAGCAGCTCACAGGGTCGGGGGATCTACGAGCAGTACTTC	CASSSQGRGIYEQYF
TRBV28	-	TRBJ2-1	TRBD1	TGTGCCAGCAGTCCCCAAGGGACAGGGGCCAATGAGCAGTTCTTC	CASSPQGTGANEQFF
TRBV5-5	-	TRBJ2-1	-	TGTGCCAGCAGCTTGGATTCGGGGAATGAGCAGTTCTTC	CASSLDSGNEQFF
TRBV10-3	once	TRBJ1-2	-	TGTGCCATCAGTGAGTCTCCGGGGGGCTACACCTTC	CAISESPGGYTF
TRBV6-2/TRBV6-3	-	TRBJ2-2	-	TGTGCCAGCAGTTACTTCGGGACCGGGGAGCTGTTTTTT	CASSYFGTGELFF